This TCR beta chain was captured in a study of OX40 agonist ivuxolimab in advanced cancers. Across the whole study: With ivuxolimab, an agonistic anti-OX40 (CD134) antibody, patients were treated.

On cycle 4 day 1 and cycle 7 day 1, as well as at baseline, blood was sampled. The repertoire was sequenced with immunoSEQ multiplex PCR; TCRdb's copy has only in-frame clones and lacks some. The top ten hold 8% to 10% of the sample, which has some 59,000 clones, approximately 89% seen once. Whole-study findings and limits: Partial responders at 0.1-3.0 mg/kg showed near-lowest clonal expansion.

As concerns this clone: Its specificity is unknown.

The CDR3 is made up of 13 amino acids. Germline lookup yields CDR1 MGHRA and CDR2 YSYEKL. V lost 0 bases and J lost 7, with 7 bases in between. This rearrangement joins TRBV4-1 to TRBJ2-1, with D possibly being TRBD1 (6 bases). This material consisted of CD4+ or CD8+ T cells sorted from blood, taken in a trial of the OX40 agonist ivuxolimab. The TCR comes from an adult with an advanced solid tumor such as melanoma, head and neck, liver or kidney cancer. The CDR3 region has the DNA TGCGCCAGCAGCCAAGAACAGGGAAATGAGCAGTTCTTC. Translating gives CASSQEQGNEQFF.